This entry describes one T cell receptor beta chain. The CDR3 length is 14 residues. The V gene's germline CDR1 is MDHEN and CDR2 SYDVKM. Trimming stripped 2 bases from V and 7 bases from J, with 12 bases between. The data stem from a study of blood T cell repertoires in COVID-19. TCRdb's table, derived via immunoSEQ multiplex PCR, lists solely in-frame clones and lacks some. Here the sample spans around 360,000 clones, roughly 87% being singletons. The clonotype originates from a woman younger than 45 who had recovered from COVID-19. The material sequenced was PBMCs or T cells enriched from blood (not recorded which). The V and J genes are TRBV28 and TRBJ1-5; D perhaps matches TRBD1 (6 bases). The CDR3 region has the DNA TGTGCCAGCAGTTTAGGACAGCCCGGGCAGCCCCAGCATTTT. Translating gives CASSLGQPGQPQHF. Filled out from reference TRBV28 and TRBJ1-5, the complete variable domain reads DVKVTQSSRYLVKRTGEKVFLECVQDMDHENMFWYRQDPGLGLRLIYFSYDVKMKEKGDIPEGYSVSREKKERFSLILESASTNQTSMYLCASSLGQPGQPQHFGDGTRLSIL.